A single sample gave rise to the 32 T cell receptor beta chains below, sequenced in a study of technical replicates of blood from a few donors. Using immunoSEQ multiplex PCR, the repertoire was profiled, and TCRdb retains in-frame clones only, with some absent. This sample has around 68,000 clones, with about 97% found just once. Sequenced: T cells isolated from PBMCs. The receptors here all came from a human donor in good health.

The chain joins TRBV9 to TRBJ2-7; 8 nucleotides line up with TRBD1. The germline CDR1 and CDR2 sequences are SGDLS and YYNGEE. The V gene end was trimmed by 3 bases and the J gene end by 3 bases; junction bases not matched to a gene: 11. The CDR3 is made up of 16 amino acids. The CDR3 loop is CASSDGPGQGGYEQYF. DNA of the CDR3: TGTGCCAGCAGCGACGGACCCGGACAGGGAGGCTACGAGCAGTACTTC.

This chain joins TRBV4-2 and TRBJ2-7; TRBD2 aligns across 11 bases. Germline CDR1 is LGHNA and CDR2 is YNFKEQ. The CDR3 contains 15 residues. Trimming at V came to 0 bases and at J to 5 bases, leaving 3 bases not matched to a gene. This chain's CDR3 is CASSQDRTSGHEQYF. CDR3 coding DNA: TGTGCCAGCAGCCAAGATCGGACTAGCGGGCACGAGCAGTACTTC.

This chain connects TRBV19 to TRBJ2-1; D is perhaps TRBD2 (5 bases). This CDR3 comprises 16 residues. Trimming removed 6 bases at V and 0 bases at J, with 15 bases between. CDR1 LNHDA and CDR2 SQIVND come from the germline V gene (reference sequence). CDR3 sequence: CASSPLALSSYNEQFF. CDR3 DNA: TGTGCCAGTAGCCCTCTAGCCTTAAGCTCCTACAATGAGCAGTTCTTC.

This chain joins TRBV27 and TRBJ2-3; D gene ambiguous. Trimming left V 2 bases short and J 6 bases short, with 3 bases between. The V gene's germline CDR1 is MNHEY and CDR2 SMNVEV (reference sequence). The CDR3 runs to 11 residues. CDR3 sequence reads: CASSLPDTQYF. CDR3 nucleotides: TGTGCCAGCAGTTTACCTGATACGCAGTATTTT.

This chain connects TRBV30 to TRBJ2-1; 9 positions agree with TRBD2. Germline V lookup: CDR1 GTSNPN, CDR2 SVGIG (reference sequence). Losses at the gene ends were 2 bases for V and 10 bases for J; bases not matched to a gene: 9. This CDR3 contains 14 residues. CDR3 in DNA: TGTGCCTGGAGTCCCGGGACTAGCCGAAGGGAGCAGTTCTTC. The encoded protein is CAWSPGTSRREQFF.

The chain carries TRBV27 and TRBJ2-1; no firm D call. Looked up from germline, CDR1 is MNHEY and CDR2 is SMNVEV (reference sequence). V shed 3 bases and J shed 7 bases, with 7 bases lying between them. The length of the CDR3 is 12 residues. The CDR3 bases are TGTGCCAGCAGTTTTAGCCAGAATGAGCAGTTCTTC. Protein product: CASSFSQNEQFF.

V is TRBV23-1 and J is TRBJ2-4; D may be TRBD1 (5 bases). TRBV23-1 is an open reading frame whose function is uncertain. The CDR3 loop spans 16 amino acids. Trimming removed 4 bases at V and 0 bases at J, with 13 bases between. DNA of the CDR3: TGCGCCAGCAGTCTACAGGTCCTTCTAGCCAAAAACATTCAGTACTTC. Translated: CASSLQVLLAKNIQYF.

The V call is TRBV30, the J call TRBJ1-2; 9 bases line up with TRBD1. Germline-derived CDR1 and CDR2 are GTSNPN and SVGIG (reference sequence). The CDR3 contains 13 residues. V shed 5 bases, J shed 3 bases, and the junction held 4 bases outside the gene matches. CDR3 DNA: TGTGCCTGGGCCGGGACAGGGCACTATGGCTACACCTTC. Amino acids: CAWAGTGHYGYTF.

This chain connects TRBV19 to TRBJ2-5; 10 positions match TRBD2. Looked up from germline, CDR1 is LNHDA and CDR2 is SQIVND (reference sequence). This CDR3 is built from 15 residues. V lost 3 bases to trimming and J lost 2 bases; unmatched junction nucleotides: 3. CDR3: CASSMLAGVQETQYF. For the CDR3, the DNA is TGTGCCAGTAGTATGCTAGCGGGAGTTCAAGAGACCCAGTACTTC.

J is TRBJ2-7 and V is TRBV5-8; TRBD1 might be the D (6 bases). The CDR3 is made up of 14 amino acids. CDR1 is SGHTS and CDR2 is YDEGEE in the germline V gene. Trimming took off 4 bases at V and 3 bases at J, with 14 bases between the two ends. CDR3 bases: TGTGCCAGCAGCCCTGGAACGGGACACTACGAGCAGTACTTC. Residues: CASSPGTGHYEQYF.

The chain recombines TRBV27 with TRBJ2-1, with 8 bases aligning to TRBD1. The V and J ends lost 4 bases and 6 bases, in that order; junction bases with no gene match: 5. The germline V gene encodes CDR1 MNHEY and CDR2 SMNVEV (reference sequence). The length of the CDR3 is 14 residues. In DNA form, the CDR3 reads TGTGCCAGCAGTTCCCTCGGACAGGGCAATGAGCAGTTCTTC. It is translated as CASSSLGQGNEQFF.

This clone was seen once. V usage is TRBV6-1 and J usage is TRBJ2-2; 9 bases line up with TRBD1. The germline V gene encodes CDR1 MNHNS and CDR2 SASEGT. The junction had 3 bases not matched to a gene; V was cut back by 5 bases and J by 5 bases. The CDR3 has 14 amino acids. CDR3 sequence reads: CASSPQGATGELFF. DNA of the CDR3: TGTGCCAGCAGTCCACAGGGGGCGACCGGGGAGCTGTTTTTT.

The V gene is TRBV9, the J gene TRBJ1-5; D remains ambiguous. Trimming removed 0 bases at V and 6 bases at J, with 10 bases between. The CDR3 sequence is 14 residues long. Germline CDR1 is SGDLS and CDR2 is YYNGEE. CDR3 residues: CASSVGSGSQPQHF. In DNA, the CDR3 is TGTGCCAGCAGCGTAGGTTCGGGGAGTCAGCCCCAGCATTTT.

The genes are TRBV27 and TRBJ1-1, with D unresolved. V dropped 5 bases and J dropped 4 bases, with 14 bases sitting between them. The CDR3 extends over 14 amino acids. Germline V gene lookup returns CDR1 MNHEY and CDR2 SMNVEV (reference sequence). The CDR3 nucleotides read TGTGCCAGCAGTCCCCGGCTTGGAGTCACTGAAGCTTTCTTT. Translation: CASSPRLGVTEAFF.

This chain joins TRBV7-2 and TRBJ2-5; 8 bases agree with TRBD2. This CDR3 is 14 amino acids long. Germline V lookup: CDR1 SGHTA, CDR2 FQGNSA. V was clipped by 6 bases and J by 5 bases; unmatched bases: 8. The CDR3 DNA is TGTGCCAGCAGTCTAGCGGGCTCTCGGGAGACCCAGTACTTC. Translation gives CASSLAGSRETQYF.

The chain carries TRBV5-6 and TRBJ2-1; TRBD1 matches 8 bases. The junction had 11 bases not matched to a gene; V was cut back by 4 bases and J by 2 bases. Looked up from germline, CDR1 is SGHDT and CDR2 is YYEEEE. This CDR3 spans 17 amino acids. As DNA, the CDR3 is TGTGCCAGCAGCCCTGGGACAGGACAACCTACCTACAATGAGCAGTTCTTC. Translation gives CASSPGTGQPTYNEQFF.

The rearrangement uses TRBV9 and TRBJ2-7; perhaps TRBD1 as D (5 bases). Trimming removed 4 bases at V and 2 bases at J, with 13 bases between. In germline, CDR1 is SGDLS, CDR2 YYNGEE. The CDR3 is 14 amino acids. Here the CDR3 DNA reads TGTGCCAGCAGCACCCTCATGGGGCCCTACGAGCAGTACTTC. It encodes CASSTLMGPYEQYF. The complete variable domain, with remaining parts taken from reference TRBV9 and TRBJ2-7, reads DSGVTQTPKHLITATGQRVTLRCSPRSGDLSVYWYQQSLDQGLQFLIQYYNGEERAKGNILERFSAQQFPDLHSELNLSSLELGDSALYFCASSTLMGPYEQYFGPGTRLTVT.

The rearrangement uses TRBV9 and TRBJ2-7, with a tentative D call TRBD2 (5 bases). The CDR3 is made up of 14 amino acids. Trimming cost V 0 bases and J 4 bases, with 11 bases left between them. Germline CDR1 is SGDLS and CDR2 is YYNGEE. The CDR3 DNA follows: TGTGCCAGCAGCGTAGGAGGGTTCGGGTACGAGCAGTACTTC. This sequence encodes CASSVGGFGYEQYF.

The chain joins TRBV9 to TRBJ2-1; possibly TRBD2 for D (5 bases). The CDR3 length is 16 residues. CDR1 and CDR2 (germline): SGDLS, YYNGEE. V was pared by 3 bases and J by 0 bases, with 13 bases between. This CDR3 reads CASSASPGSSYNEQFF. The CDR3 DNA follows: TGTGCCAGCAGCGCAAGTCCGGGGAGCTCCTACAATGAGCAGTTCTTC.

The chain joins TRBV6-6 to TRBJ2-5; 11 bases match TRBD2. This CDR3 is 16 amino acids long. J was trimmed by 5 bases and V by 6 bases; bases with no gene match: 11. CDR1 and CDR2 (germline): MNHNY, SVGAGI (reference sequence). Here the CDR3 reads CASSRHSGRAGETQYF. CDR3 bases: TGTGCCAGCAGCCGACATAGCGGGAGGGCCGGGGAGACCCAGTACTTC.

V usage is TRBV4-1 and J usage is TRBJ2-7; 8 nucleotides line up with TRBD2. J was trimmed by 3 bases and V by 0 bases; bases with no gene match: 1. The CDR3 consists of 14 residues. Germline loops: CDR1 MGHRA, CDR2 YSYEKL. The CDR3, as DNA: TGCGCCAGCAGCCAAGAAGGGACTAGCTACGAGCAGTACTTC. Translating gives CASSQEGTSYEQYF.

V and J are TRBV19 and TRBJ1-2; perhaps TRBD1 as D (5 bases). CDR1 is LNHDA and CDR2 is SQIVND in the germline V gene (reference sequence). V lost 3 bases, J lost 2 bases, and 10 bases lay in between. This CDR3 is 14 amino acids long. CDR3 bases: TGTGCCAGTAGTATTAGTCAGGGAAACTATGGCTACACCTTC. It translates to CASSISQGNYGYTF.

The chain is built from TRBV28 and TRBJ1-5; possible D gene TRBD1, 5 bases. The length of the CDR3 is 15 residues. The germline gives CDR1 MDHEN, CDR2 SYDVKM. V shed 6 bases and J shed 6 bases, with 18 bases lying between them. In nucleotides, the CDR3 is TGTGCCAGCAGCATTACCAGGGTAGTTAGTCAGCCCCAGCATTTT. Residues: CASSITRVVSQPQHF.

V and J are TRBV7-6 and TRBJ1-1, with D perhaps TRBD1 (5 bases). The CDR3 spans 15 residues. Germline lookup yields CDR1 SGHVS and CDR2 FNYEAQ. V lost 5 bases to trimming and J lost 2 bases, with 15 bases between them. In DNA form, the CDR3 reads TGTGCCAGCAGCCCCAATCTCCAGGGAAACACTGAAGCTTTCTTT. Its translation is CASSPNLQGNTEAFF.

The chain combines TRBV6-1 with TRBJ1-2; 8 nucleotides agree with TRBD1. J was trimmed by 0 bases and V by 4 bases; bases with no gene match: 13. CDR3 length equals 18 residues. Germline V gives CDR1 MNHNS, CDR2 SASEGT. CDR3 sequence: CASSAAGQDSISNYGYTF. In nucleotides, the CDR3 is TGTGCCAGCAGTGCCGCGGGACAGGATTCAATCTCTAACTATGGCTACACCTTC.

The CDR3, as DNA: TGTGCCAGCCTGGACATCCCCCGGGATACGCAGTATTTT. Translating gives CASLDIPRDTQYF. This chain connects TRBV6-1 to TRBJ2-3; tentatively, D is TRBD1 (5 bases). The V and J ends lost 8 bases and 6 bases respectively, with 15 bases between them. The CDR3 consists of 13 residues. Germline lookup yields CDR1 MNHNS and CDR2 SASEGT.

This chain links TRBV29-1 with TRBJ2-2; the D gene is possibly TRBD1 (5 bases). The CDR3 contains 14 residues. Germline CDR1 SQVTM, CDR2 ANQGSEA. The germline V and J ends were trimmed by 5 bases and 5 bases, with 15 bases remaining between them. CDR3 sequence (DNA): TGCAGCGTTCAGACCAGGGTGAGAACCGGGGAGCTGTTTTTT. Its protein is CSVQTRVRTGELFF.

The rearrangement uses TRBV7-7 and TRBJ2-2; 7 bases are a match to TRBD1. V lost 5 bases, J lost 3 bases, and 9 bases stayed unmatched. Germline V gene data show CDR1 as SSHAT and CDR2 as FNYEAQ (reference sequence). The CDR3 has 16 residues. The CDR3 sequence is CASSPRDSLYTGELFF. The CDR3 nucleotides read TGTGCCAGCAGCCCCCGGGACAGCTTATACACCGGGGAGCTGTTTTTT.

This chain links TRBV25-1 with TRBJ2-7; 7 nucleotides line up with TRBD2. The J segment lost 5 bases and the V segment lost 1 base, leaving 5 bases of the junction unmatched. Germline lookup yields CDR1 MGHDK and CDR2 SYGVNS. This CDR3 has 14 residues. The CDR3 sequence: CASSEFWEGHEQYF. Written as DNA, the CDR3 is TGTGCCAGCAGTGAATTTTGGGAGGGTCACGAGCAGTACTTC.

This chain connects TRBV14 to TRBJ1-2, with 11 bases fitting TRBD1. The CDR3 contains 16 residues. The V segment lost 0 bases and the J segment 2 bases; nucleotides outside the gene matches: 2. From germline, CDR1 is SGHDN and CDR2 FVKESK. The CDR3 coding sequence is TGTGCCAGCAGCCAAGATTGGACAGGGGGCAACTATGGCTACACCTTC. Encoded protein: CASSQDWTGGNYGYTF.

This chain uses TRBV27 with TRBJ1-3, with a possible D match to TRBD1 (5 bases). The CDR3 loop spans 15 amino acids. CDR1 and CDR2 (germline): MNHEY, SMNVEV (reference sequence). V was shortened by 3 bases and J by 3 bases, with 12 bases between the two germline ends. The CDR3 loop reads CASSFRGGLGNTIYF. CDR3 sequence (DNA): TGTGCCAGCAGTTTCCGGGGGGGTCTTGGAAACACCATATATTTT.

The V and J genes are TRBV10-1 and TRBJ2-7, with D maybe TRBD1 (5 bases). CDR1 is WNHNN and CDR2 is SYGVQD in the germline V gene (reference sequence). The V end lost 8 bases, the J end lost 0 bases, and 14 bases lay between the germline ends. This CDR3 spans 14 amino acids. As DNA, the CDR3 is TGCGCCAGCTCGGCAGGCAGGGCCTCCTACGAGCAGTACTTC. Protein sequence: CASSAGRASYEQYF.